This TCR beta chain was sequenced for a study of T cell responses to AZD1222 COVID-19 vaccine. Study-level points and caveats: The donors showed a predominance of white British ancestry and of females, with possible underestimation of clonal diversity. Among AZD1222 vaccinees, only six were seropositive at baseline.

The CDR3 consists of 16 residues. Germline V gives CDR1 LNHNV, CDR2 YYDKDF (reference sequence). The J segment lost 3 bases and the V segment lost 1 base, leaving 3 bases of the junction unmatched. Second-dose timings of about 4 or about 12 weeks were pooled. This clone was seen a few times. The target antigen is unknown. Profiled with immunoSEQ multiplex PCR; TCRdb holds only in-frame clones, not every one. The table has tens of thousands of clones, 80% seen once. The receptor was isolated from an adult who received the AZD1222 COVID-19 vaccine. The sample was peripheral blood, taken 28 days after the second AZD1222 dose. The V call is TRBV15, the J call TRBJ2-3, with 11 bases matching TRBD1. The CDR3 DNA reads TGTGCCACCAGCAGAGGAGGGACAGGGGGAACAGATACGCAGTATTTT. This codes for CATSRGGTGGTDTQYF.